Shown below are 21 T cell receptor beta chains from a single sample sequenced in a study of cytomegalovirus exposure and HLA in healthy donors. Sequencing used immunoSEQ multiplex PCR; TCRdb keeps in-frame clones, though not all of them. Among 100,000 to 150,000 clones listed, about 91% were seen once. Sequencing input: PBMCs. Receptors were obtained from a woman between 18 and 29 years old in good health and CMV-seronegative.

The chain employs TRBV7-9 and TRBJ1-2; 10 bases align to TRBD1. This CDR3 region has 16 residues. The germline CDR1 and CDR2 sequences are SEHNR and FQNEAQ (reference sequence). Trimming at V came to 5 bases and at J to 8 bases, leaving 14 bases not matched to a gene. The CDR3 DNA follows: TGTGCCAGCAGCCCATCCGGACAGGGGGTGCCGAGAGGCTACACCTTC. As protein: CASSPSGQGVPRGYTF. The entire variable domain, with the rest obtained from reference TRBV7-9 and TRBJ1-2, is as follows: DTGVSQNPRHKITKRGQNVTFRCDPISEHNRLYWYRQTLGQGPEFLTYFQNEAQLEKSRLLSDRFSAERPKGSFSTLEIQRTEQGDSAMYLCASSPSGQGVPRGYTFGSGTRLTVV.

The V call is TRBV6-5, the J call TRBJ2-3; D not certain. CDR1 and CDR2 (germline): MNHEY, SVGAGI. Trimming removed 6 bases at V and 6 bases at J, with 10 bases between. The CDR3 totals 12 residues. The CDR3 coding sequence is TGTGCCAGCAGAGCGACCAGTGATACGCAGTATTTT. Its translation: CASRATSDTQYF.

The genes are TRBV28 and TRBJ2-2; 9 bases match TRBD1. Germline V CDR1 and CDR2: MDHEN, SYDVKM. There are 16 residues in the CDR3. J lost 7 bases, V lost 6 bases, and 12 bases had no gene match. CDR3 amino acids: CASSSTGTGYGGELFF. DNA for the CDR3: TGTGCCAGCAGCTCCACCGGGACAGGGTACGGCGGGGAGCTGTTTTTT.

This chain connects TRBV29-1 to TRBJ1-5; D gene ambiguous. Germline CDR1 is SQVTM and CDR2 is ANQGSEA. The CDR3 is 14 amino acids. Deletions cut 4 bases from V and 6 bases from J, with 16 bases between. Written as DNA, the CDR3 is TGCAGCGTTGCAGACTCCGAGGTGCGTCAGCCCCAGCATTTT. Translating it yields CSVADSEVRQPQHF.

V gene TRBV4-3 combines with J gene TRBJ2-7; 13 nucleotides match TRBD2. The CDR3 consists of 15 residues. Germline-derived CDR1 and CDR2 are LGHNA and YSLEER. Unmatched junction bases numbered 2, after V lost 2 bases and J lost 4 bases. The CDR3 sequence: CASSQWTSGSYEQYF. Here the CDR3 DNA reads TGCGCCAGCAGCCAATGGACTAGCGGGAGTTACGAGCAGTACTTC.

This clone occurred a few times. This chain links TRBV10-3 with TRBJ2-7; D is perhaps TRBD2 (7 bases). This CDR3 is built from 12 residues. V shed 4 bases and J shed 5 bases, with 9 bases lying between them. Germline V gives CDR1 ENHRY, CDR2 SYGVKD. CDR3 amino acids: CAISGGGDEQYF. The CDR3 DNA follows: TGTGCCATCAGTGGGGGGGGCGACGAGCAGTACTTC.

V usage is TRBV4-2 and J usage is TRBJ2-1; D remains ambiguous. Between the trimmed V and J ends, which lost 0 bases and 8 bases, there was a span of 14 bases. The CDR3 covers 15 residues. Per germline, CDR1 LGHNA and CDR2 YNFKEQ. CDR3 nucleotides: TGTGCCAGCAGCCAAGATTACTCGAGTTCCGATGAGCAGTTCTTC. Translation gives CASSQDYSSSDEQFF.

This sequence joins TRBV6-5 and TRBJ2-2; possibly TRBD1 for D (6 bases). The CDR3 totals 13 residues. The V and J ends lost 8 bases and 3 bases respectively, with 10 bases between them. Germline V gene lookup returns CDR1 MNHEY and CDR2 SVGAGI. The CDR3, as DNA: TGTGCCAGCCGGACAGCATACACCGGGGAGCTGTTTTTT. Encoded protein: CASRTAYTGELFF.

The chain employs TRBV28 and TRBJ2-1, with 9 bases that match TRBD1. The CDR3 loop spans 16 amino acids. Trimming took 3 bases from V and 6 from J; bases not matched to a gene: 9. CDR1 MDHEN and CDR2 SYDVKM come from the germline V gene. The CDR3 here is CASSFPGQGRRNEQFF. In DNA form, the CDR3 reads TGTGCCAGCAGTTTCCCGGGACAGGGTCGTCGCAATGAGCAGTTCTTC.

This clone was seen only once. This chain joins TRBV7-9 and TRBJ2-3, with 9 bases matching TRBD2. CDR1 and CDR2 from the germline V gene are SEHNR and FQNEAQ (reference sequence). The trim removed 5 bases at V and 4 bases at J, leaving 7 bases unmatched. The CDR3 consists of 15 residues. The CDR3: CASSEAGGLADTQYF. The CDR3 DNA reads TGTGCCAGCAGCGAAGCGGGAGGCTTGGCAGATACGCAGTATTTT.

V is TRBV30 and J is TRBJ1-2; 9 nucleotides match TRBD1. The CDR3 contains 14 residues. Germline-derived CDR1 and CDR2 are GTSNPN and SVGIG (reference sequence). V shed 3 bases, J shed 5 bases, and the junction held 7 bases outside the gene matches. The chain's CDR3 is CAWRVTGGEYGYTF. CDR3 DNA sequence: TGTGCCTGGAGGGTCACAGGGGGCGAGTATGGCTACACCTTC.

The rearrangement joins TRBV18 to TRBJ2-7; 7 nucleotides agree with TRBD1. Germline assignment: CDR1 KGHSH and CDR2 LQKENI. The CDR3 is 14 amino acids. V shed 6 bases and J 5 bases; nucleotides not matched to a gene: 10. The CDR3 reads CASSNQGDVNEQYF. The CDR3 DNA sequence: TGTGCCAGCTCGAACCAGGGGGATGTCAACGAGCAGTACTTC. The whole variable domain, remainder taken from reference TRBV18 and TRBJ2-7, is NAGVMQNPRHLVRRRGQEARLRCSPMKGHSHVYWYRQLPEEGLKFMVYLQKENIIDESGMPKERFSAEFPKEGPSILRIQQVVRGDSAAYFCASSNQGDVNEQYFGPGTRLTVT.

V and J are TRBV2 and TRBJ2-2; D is unclear. The V end lost 3 bases, the J end lost 0 bases, and 11 bases lay between the germline ends. This CDR3 has 16 amino acids. Germline CDR1 and CDR2: SNHLY and FYNNEI. The CDR3 here is CASSEISPANTGELFF. CDR3 in DNA: TGTGCCAGCAGTGAGATTAGTCCCGCGAACACCGGGGAGCTGTTTTTT.

The chain combines TRBV10-3 with TRBJ1-5, with D tentatively TRBD1 (5 bases). This CDR3 region has 13 residues. Germline lookup yields CDR1 ENHRY and CDR2 SYGVKD. V lost 4 bases and J lost 3, with 7 bases in between. CDR3 DNA sequence: TGTGCCATCAGTGGACAGATCAATCAGCCCCAGCATTTT. Amino acids: CAISGQINQPQHF.

This clone was detected only a few times. The chain combines TRBV28 with TRBJ1-1; no firm D call. V was pared by 2 bases and J by 8 bases, with 6 bases between. The CDR3 is made up of 11 amino acids. Germline CDR1 and CDR2: MDHEN and SYDVKM. In DNA form, the CDR3 reads TGTGCCAGCAGTTTAGGGAGGGAAGCTTTCTTT. The encoded protein is CASSLGREAFF.

The chain couples TRBV6-5 to TRBJ1-4; D possibly corresponds to TRBD1 (5 bases). Trimming cost V 5 bases and J 13 bases, with 14 bases left between them. CDR3 size: 12 residues. Per the germline V gene, CDR1 is MNHEY and CDR2 is SVGAGI. CDR3 nucleotide sequence: TGTGCCAGCAGTATCATGGGGCAGGCACTGTTTTTT. Translating it yields CASSIMGQALFF.

The chain uses TRBV6-1 and TRBJ2-7, with TRBD1 as a possible D gene (6 bases). The length of the CDR3 is 14 residues. Germline V gene data show CDR1 as MNHNS and CDR2 as SASEGT. V gave up 5 bases and J gave up 5 bases, with 16 bases separating them. CDR3 protein: CASSPPGAGDEQYV. The DNA of the CDR3 is TGTGCCAGCAGTCCCCCAGGGGCCGGGGACGAGCAGTACGTC.

The V gene is TRBV9, the J gene TRBJ2-7, with D perhaps matching TRBD2 (6 bases). CDR3 length: 16 residues. Trimming left V 2 bases short and J 0 bases short, with 15 bases between. CDR1 SGDLS and CDR2 YYNGEE come from the germline V gene. CDR3 sequence reads: CASSVGGLPSSYEQYF. The CDR3, as DNA: TGTGCCAGCAGCGTGGGGGGACTCCCCAGCTCCTACGAGCAGTACTTC.

This clone appeared a single time. The rearrangement links TRBV30 to TRBJ2-3, with 9 bases fitting TRBD1. CDR1 GTSNPN and CDR2 SVGIG come from the germline V gene (reference sequence). The CDR3 runs 17 residues. With 2 bases clipped from V and 6 bases from J, the junction kept 15 bases outside the gene matches. CDR3 loop: CAWSRGLDRGQGDTQYF. The CDR3 DNA reads TGTGCCTGGAGTCGAGGATTGGACAGGGGCCAAGGTGATACGCAGTATTTT.

This clone showed up just once. V is TRBV30 and J is TRBJ2-3, with D maybe TRBD2 (6 bases). The germline V gene encodes CDR1 GTSNPN and CDR2 SVGIG (reference sequence). The CDR3 contains 17 residues. Trimming pared 3 bases from V and 0 bases from J, leaving 19 bases between. The CDR3 nucleotides are TGTGCCTGGAGCACAATCTTCCGGGACTCTAGCACAGATACGCAGTATTTT. This codes for CAWSTIFRDSSTDTQYF. The full variable domain, with the rest looked up from reference TRBV30 and TRBJ2-3, is SQTIHQWPATLVQPVGSPLSLECTVEGTSNPNLYWYRQAAGRGLQLLFYSVGIGQISSEVPQNLSASRPQDRQFILSSKKLLLSDSGFYLCAWSTIFRDSSTDTQYFGPGTRLTVL.

This clone came up a few times. This chain links TRBV28 with TRBJ1-3; D ambiguous. Trimming shortened V by 5 bases and J by 4 bases, and 6 bases separated the two germline ends. The CDR3 has 12 amino acids. Germline CDR1 is MDHEN and CDR2 is SYDVKM. CDR3 DNA sequence: TGTGCCAGCAGTGAGCGGGGAAACACCATATATTTT. Its translation: CASSERGNTIYF.